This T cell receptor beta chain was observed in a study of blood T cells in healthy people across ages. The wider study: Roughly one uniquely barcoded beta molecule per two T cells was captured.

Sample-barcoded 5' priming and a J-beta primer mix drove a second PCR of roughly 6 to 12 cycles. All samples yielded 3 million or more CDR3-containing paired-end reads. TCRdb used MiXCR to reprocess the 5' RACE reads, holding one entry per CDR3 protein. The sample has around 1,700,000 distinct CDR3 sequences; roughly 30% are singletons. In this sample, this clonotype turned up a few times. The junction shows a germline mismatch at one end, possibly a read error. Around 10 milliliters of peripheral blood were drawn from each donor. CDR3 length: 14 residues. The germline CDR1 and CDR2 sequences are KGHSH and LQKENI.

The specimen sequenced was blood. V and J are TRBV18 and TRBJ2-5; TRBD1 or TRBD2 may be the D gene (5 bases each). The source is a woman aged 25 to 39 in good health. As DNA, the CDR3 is TGTGTCAGCTCACCAATTCAAGGGGAAGGGGAGCAGTACTTC. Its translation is CVSSPIQGEGEQYF.